This passage covers 2 T cell receptor beta chains from one sample sequenced in a study of T cells after posttransplantation cyclophosphamide. Measured with immunoSEQ multiplex PCR; TCRdb has only the in-frame clones, and not every one. In total the sample includes roughly 49,000 clones, none of them seen once. The sample taken for sequencing was PBMCs. Receptors originate from a man aged 40-50 years in good health, CMV-negative, and a related stem cell transplant donor.

This clone was counted many times. V usage is TRBV9 and J usage is TRBJ2-2; TRBD2 matches 9 bases. V was clipped by 3 bases and J by 4 bases; unmatched bases: 4. The germline V gene encodes CDR1 SGDLS and CDR2 YYNGEE. The CDR3 extends over 15 amino acids. The CDR3: CASSGGRAFTGELFF. Written as DNA, the CDR3 is TGTGCCAGCAGCGGCGGGAGGGCCTTCACCGGGGAGCTGTTTTTT.

This clone was counted at least ten times. The genes are TRBV5-6 and TRBJ2-1; tentatively, D is TRBD1 (5 bases). The germline V gene has CDR1 SGHDT and CDR2 YYEEEE. The ends were cut back, 0 bases at V and 8 bases at J, with 15 bases in the middle. The CDR3 covers 15 residues. CDR3 DNA: TGTGCCAGCAGCTTGGCACAGGACCTTTTGGATGAGCAGTTCTTC. This sequence encodes CASSLAQDLLDEQFF.